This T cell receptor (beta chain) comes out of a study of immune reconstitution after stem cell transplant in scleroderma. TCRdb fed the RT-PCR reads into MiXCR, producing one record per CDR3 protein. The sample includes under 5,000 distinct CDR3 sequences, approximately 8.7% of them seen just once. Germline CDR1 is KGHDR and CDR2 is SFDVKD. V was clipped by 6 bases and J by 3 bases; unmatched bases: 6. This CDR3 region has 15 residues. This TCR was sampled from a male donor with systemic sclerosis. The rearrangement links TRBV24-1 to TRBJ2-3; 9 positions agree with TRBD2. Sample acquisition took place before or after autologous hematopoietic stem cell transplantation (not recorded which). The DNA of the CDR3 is TGTGCCACCAGTTGGGCTAGCGGGACGACAGATACGCAGTATTTT. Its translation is CATSWASGTTDTQYF.